Listed here is a single T cell receptor (beta chain). The antigen is unknown. The data are from a study of cytomegalovirus exposure and HLA in healthy donors. Amplification used 60 Vbeta primers and 13 Jbeta primers. Only in-frame clones appear in the TCRdb table, and some are missing; sequencing was by immunoSEQ multiplex PCR. This table has approximately 130,000 clones, 60% to 85% appearing once. The CDR3 extends over 15 amino acids. Study conclusions and caveats: Serostatus for CMV was the only available immune exposure information.

The chain joins TRBV21-1 to TRBJ2-7; TRBD2 reflects the table's D call only, with no check against the DNA. TRBV21-1 is shown as a pseudogene. The sample comprised PBMCs. The source is a man aged 25 to 45 in good health and CMV-seronegative. Here the CDR3 DNA reads TGTGCCAGGAGGGGGGCTAGCGGGAGTGACAAGGAGCAGTACTTC. It specifies CARRGASGSDKEQYF.